In this sample, the clone carrying this T cell receptor beta chain turned up a few times. This entry belongs to a study of human T cells and chemical hapten exposure. About the study: Across the whole study, which lasted approximately 23 weeks, patients were given diphenylcyclopropenone on the scalp once a week. Small differences in pooled library volume mainly drove the variation in TCR yields per sample.

Specified time point: pre-sensitization, week 0. Treatment in this sample: therapeutic diphenylcyclopropenone sensitization with weekly scalp DPC. In germline, CDR1 is DFQATT, CDR2 SNEGSKA (reference sequence). The CDR3 sequence is 15 residues long. With 0 bases clipped from V and 1 base from J, the junction kept 4 bases outside the gene matches. TCRdb independently ran MiXCR on the RACE reads; one entry per CDR3 protein. The data hold tens of thousands of distinct CDR3 sequences, with 9.5% to 15% observed a single time. The material was whole blood, obtained in connection with sensitization to the hapten diphenylcyclopropenone (DPC). This receptor was taken from a woman in her 30s with alopecia areata. Some clones in this sample may be carry-over from other donors' samples. J is TRBJ2-5 and V is TRBV20-1, with 8 positions matching TRBD2. The CDR3 protein is CSARDKRGSQETQYF. In DNA form, the CDR3 reads TGCAGTGCTAGAGATAAGCGGGGGTCCCAAGAGACCCAGTACTTC.